These 15 T cell receptor beta chains share one sample of origin, sequenced in a study of spatial heterogeneity in lung cancer. TCRdb analysed the 5' RACE reads with MiXCR anew, one entry per CDR3 protein. The table shows about 13,000 distinct CDR3 sequences, with 5.1% occurring only once. Their antigen targets remain unknown. General study results and limits: Within tumors, counts of expanded alpha and beta TCRs tracked tumor mutation counts.

Documented time point: sample taken at primary tumor resection. Material: lung tumor tissue, obtained at surgery. These receptors all come from a male donor with early-stage non-small cell lung cancer.

This clonotype was counted many times. This beta chain is off target for a library built for alpha chains, so its abundance means little. This chain joins TRBV5-1 and TRBJ1-3; D is unresolved. CDR1 and CDR2 from the germline V gene are SGHRS and YFSETQ. This CDR3 has 14 amino acids. V lost 5 bases and J 4 bases, leaving 13 bases between the germline ends. The CDR3 sequence: CASSSGVLGNTIYF. The CDR3 nucleotides read TGCGCCAGCAGTTCGGGTGTTTTAGGAAACACCATATATTTT. Full variable domain (outside the CDR3, taken from reference TRBV5-1 and TRBJ1-3): KAGVTQTPRYLIKTRGQQVTLSCSPISGHRSVSWYQQTPGQGLQFLFEYFSETQRNKGNFPGRFSGRQFSNSRSEMNVSTLELGDSALYLCASSSGVLGNTIYFGEGSWLTVV.

This clonotype was seen at least ten times. The library was prepared for alpha chains; this beta chain is a stray read, so its frequency means little. This chain's CDR3 is CASSSLAGGLQETQYF. The CDR3 DNA is TGTGCCAGCTCATCCTTAGCGGGGGGACTGCAAGAGACCCAGTACTTC. J is TRBJ2-5 and V is TRBV18, with 10 bases aligning to TRBD2. CDR1 KGHSH and CDR2 LQKENI come from the germline V gene. J lost 2 bases, V lost 5 bases, and 8 bases had no gene match. The CDR3 is 16 amino acids.

The table lists this clonotype with many counts. Because the library targeted alpha chains, this beta chain is an off-target read whose size means little. The genes are TRBV20-1 and TRBJ2-7; D gene ambiguous. The length of the CDR3 is 13 residues. Germline loops: CDR1 DFQATT, CDR2 SNEGSKA (reference sequence). The V and J ends lost 0 bases and 3 bases respectively, with 9 bases between them. In DNA form, the CDR3 reads TGCAGTGCTAGAGATTCGCGTAGCTACGAGCAGTACTTC. It specifies CSARDSRSYEQYF.

In its sample, this clonotype was seen a few times. This beta chain is an unintended read in a library built for alpha chains; its size means little. The chain combines TRBV6-1 with TRBJ2-7, with D unresolved. The CDR3 is 11 residues long. Germline values: CDR1 MNHNS, CDR2 SASEGT. V was trimmed by 1 base and J by 9 bases, leaving 7 bases between them. CDR3 region: CASSEGRRQYF. The CDR3, as DNA: TGTGCCAGCAGTGAAGGCCGGAGGCAGTACTTC.

Many counts were recorded for this clonotype. The library was prepared for alpha chains; this beta chain is a stray read, so its frequency means little. V is TRBV5-4 and J is TRBJ2-4, with D unclear. CDR1 SGHNT and CDR2 YYREEE come from the germline V gene (reference sequence). CDR3 length: 14 residues. V lost 0 bases and J lost 1, with 5 bases in between. CDR3 DNA: TGTGCCAGCAGCTTGGTGGAGGCCAAAAACATTCAGTACTTC. Protein: CASSLVEAKNIQYF.

On this clonotype: In a library made to pick up alpha chains, this beta chain is a stray read with a size that means little. This chain connects TRBV27 to TRBJ2-1; 8 positions agree with TRBD2. V lost 3 bases and J lost 0; bases outside the gene matches: 1. The CDR3 has 15 amino acids. Germline CDR1 MNHEY, CDR2 SMNVEV (reference sequence). CDR3 nucleotides: TGTGCCAGCAGTTTCGGGGGGGCCTCCTACAATGAGCAGTTCTTC. Translation: CASSFGGASYNEQFF.

The table lists this clonotype with many counts. This beta chain is a stray read from a library made for alpha chains; its abundance is not meaningful. The V gene is TRBV4-3, the J gene TRBJ2-7, with TRBD1 matching 7 bases. This CDR3 contains 14 residues. Germline V CDR1 and CDR2: LGHNA, YSLEER. V was pared by 0 bases and J by 3 bases, with 2 bases of the junction left unmatched. CDR3 nucleotide sequence: TGCGCCAGCAGCCAAGAAGGGGGCCGCTACGAGCAGTACTTC. It yields the protein CASSQEGGRYEQYF.

At least ten counts were recorded for this clonotype. This beta chain turned up in a library designed for alpha chains; as an off-target read, its abundance says little. The rearrangement joins TRBV7-7 to TRBJ2-5; no reliable D call. The germline V gene encodes CDR1 SSHAT and CDR2 FNYEAQ (reference sequence). V dropped 5 bases and J dropped 1 base, with 14 bases sitting between them. CDR3 length: 15 residues. The CDR3: CASSPSQGFQETQYF. In nucleotides, the CDR3 is TGTGCCAGCAGCCCCTCCCAAGGGTTCCAAGAGACCCAGTACTTC.

This clonotype was detected many times. The size of this beta chain means little, since it is a stray read in a library made for alpha chains. The CDR3 nucleotides are TGTGCCAGCAGTCCACAGGGCTACACTGAAGCTTTCTTT. Its protein product is CASSPQGYTEAFF. The chain couples TRBV28 to TRBJ1-1; tentative D call: TRBD1 (6 bases). The CDR3 extends over 13 amino acids. Trimming took 5 bases from V and 3 from J, leaving 10 bases between them. Germline-derived CDR1 and CDR2 are MDHEN and SYDVKM. Full variable domain (outside the CDR3, taken from reference TRBV28 and TRBJ1-1): DVKVTQSSRYLVKRTGEKVFLECVQDMDHENMFWYRQDPGLGLRLIYFSYDVKMKEKGDIPEGYSVSREKKERFSLILESASTNQTSMYLCASSPQGYTEAFFGQGTRLTVV.

This clonotype was picked up many times. The size of this beta chain means little, since it is a stray read in a library made for alpha chains. The chain combines TRBV20-1 with TRBJ2-1; TRBD1 matches 7 bases. The V gene's germline CDR1 is DFQATT and CDR2 SNEGSKA (reference sequence). Trimming took 3 bases from V and 7 from J; bases not matched to a gene: 3. CDR3 length: 12 residues. The CDR3 is CSARTGMNEQFF. The CDR3 DNA reads as TGCAGTGCTAGGACAGGGATGAATGAGCAGTTCTTC.

Regarding this clonotype: This beta chain is an off-target read within a library intended for alpha chains, so its frequency means little. The rearrangement uses TRBV5-1 and TRBJ2-3; 9 positions agree with TRBD1. V trimming: 4 bases; J trimming: 3 bases; junction bases outside the gene matches: 6. Germline V gives CDR1 SGHRS, CDR2 YFSETQ. This CDR3 spans 15 amino acids. The CDR3 protein is CASSNGQGRTDTQYF. CDR3 sequence (DNA): TGCGCCAGCAGCAACGGACAGGGGCGGACAGATACGCAGTATTTT.

In the case of this clonotype: This beta chain is a stray read from a library made for alpha chains; its abundance is not meaningful. This chain joins TRBV11-2 and TRBJ1-1, with 9 bases fitting TRBD1. The germline V gene encodes CDR1 SGHAT and CDR2 FQNNGV. This CDR3 is built from 12 residues. The trim removed 4 bases at V and 10 bases at J, leaving 4 bases unmatched. CDR3 in DNA: TGTGCCAGCAGCTCGGACAGGGGTTCAGCTTTCTTT. It is translated as CASSSDRGSAFF.

This clonotype was observed many times. This beta chain represents an off-target read in a library built for alpha chains; its size is of limited meaning. This chain uses TRBV11-2 with TRBJ1-1; weak D call: TRBD1 (5 bases). The CDR3 has 14 amino acids. Trimming removed 1 base from V and 10 bases from J, with 16 bases in between. The V gene's germline CDR1 is SGHAT and CDR2 FQNNGV. CDR3 sequence (DNA): TGTGCCAGCAGCTTAGGCCTGCTTTCAGGGCGAGCTTTCTTT. Translation gives CASSLGLLSGRAFF.

This clonotype has at least ten counts. A library made for alpha chains picked up this beta chain off target, so its size means little. The CDR3 region has the DNA TGCGCCAGCAGCCAAGAGGGCTTACCGCCTAATTCACCCCTCCACTTT. It is translated as CASSQEGLPPNSPLHF. The chain recombines TRBV4-1 with TRBJ1-6; D ambiguous. The CDR3 extends over 16 amino acids. The germline V and J ends were trimmed by 0 bases and 6 bases, with 12 bases remaining between them. CDR1 is MGHRA and CDR2 is YSYEKL in the germline V gene.

Judged by abundance, this clonotype is medium-sized. Little can be read into the size of this beta chain, an off-target read in a library designed for alpha chains. The V call is TRBV6-5, the J call TRBJ1-2; 7 positions agree with TRBD1. The CDR3 is made up of 14 amino acids. Germline V gene data show CDR1 as MNHEY and CDR2 as SVGAGI. The V segment lost 6 bases and the J segment 5 bases; nucleotides outside the gene matches: 9. The CDR3 DNA reads TGTGCCAGCAGCCTTCACAGGGGACCGTATGGCTACACCTTC. Its protein is CASSLHRGPYGYTF.